Below are 6 T cell receptor beta chains sequenced from a single sample in a study of blood T cell repertoires in COVID-19. Method: immunoSEQ multiplex PCR; TCRdb's copy keeps in-frame clones and lacks some. The sample contains 150,000 or so clones, 65% to 85% of which appear only once. The sequenced sample was PBMCs or T cells enriched from blood (not recorded which). The receptor source for this set is a man between 35 and 55 years old who had recovered from COVID-19.

The chain uses TRBV5-1 and TRBJ1-3; D is unresolved. The CDR3 extends over 15 amino acids. Deletions cut 0 bases from V and 4 bases from J, with 11 bases between. Per germline, CDR1 SGHRS and CDR2 YFSETQ. The CDR3 nucleotides are TGCGCCAGCAGCTTGGAAGGAGGTAGAGGAAACACCATATATTTT. Its translation is CASSLEGGRGNTIYF. The full variable domain, rest sourced from reference TRBV5-1 and TRBJ1-3, is KAGVTQTPRYLIKTRGQQVTLSCSPISGHRSVSWYQQTPGQGLQFLFEYFSETQRNKGNFPGRFSGRQFSNSRSEMNVSTLELGDSALYLCASSLEGGRGNTIYFGEGSWLTVV.

This clone was observed a few times. The chain is built from TRBV7-2 and TRBJ2-5; D is ambiguous. This CDR3 region has 15 residues. Looked up from germline, CDR1 is SGHTA and CDR2 is FQGNSA. V lost 8 bases to trimming and J lost 0 bases, with 16 bases between them. This CDR3 is CASPLVGGNQETQYF. CDR3 nucleotides: TGTGCCAGCCCTCTAGTCGGCGGAAACCAAGAGACCCAGTACTTC.

V usage is TRBV5-6 and J usage is TRBJ2-5, with TRBD2 matching 7 bases. V lost 3 bases to trimming and J lost 5 bases; unmatched junction nucleotides: 10. The CDR3 sequence is 15 residues long. Germline-derived CDR1 and CDR2 are SGHDT and YYEEEE. Here the CDR3 reads CASSSVEGRGETQYF. CDR3 coding DNA: TGTGCCAGCAGCTCCGTCGAAGGGCGGGGGGAGACCCAGTACTTC.

V usage is TRBV3-1 (or the pseudogene TRBV3-2) and J usage is TRBJ2-1, with D unclear. V was clipped by 6 bases and J by 1 base, with 10 bases between them. The length of the CDR3 is 14 residues. In germline, CDR1 is LGHDT, CDR2 YNNKEL (reference sequence). This CDR3 reads CASSSGESYNEQFF. Written as DNA, the CDR3 is TGTGCCAGCAGTTCCGGTGAGTCCTACAATGAGCAGTTCTTC.

The V and J genes are TRBV11-2 and TRBJ1-4; 8 bases fit TRBD1. CDR1 SGHAT and CDR2 FQNNGV come from the germline V gene. This CDR3 has 15 residues. Losses at the gene ends were 2 bases for V and 3 bases for J; bases not matched to a gene: 2. The CDR3 spells CASSLRDRSNEKLFF. In DNA form, the CDR3 reads TGTGCCAGCAGCTTACGGGACAGGTCTAATGAAAAACTGTTTTTT. Using reference TRBV11-2 and TRBJ1-4 for the parts outside the CDR3, the full variable domain is EAGVAQSPRYKIIEKRQSVAFWCNPISGHATLYWYQQILGQGPKLLIQFQNNGVVDDSQLPKDRFSAERLKGVDSTLKIQPAKLEDSAVYLCASSLRDRSNEKLFFGSGTQLSVL.

This rearrangement joins TRBV27 to TRBJ2-7; 9 bases are a match to TRBD2. CDR1 is MNHEY and CDR2 is SMNVEV in the germline V gene (reference sequence). The CDR3 runs to 13 residues. V lost 7 bases to trimming and J lost 3 bases; unmatched junction nucleotides: 4. The CDR3 DNA follows: TGTGCCAGCAAGCGGGGGGCCCACTACGAGCAGTACTTC. Protein: CASKRGAHYEQYF.